What follows is one T cell receptor beta chain and its context. One junction end disagrees with the germline gene, perhaps due to a read error. The data were taken from a study of cytomegalovirus exposure and HLA in healthy donors. The germline gives CDR1 SQVTM, CDR2 ANQGSEA. CDR3 length: 13 residues. Researchers ran the PCR with 60 Vbeta and 13 Jbeta primers. The protocol was immunoSEQ multiplex PCR, while the TCRdb copy is restricted to in-frame clones and leaves out a portion. The sample comprises 85,000 to 130,000 clones, roughly 75% of which are singletons, and roughly 13% rests with the top ten.

The origin of this receptor is a male donor in good health and CMV-seropositive. Material: PBMCs. The rearrangement links TRBV29-1 to TRBJ2-1; possible D gene TRBD1, 6 bases. CDR3 residues: CRVGGGSGNEQFF. CDR3 bases: TGCAGGGTTGGTGGGGGCTCAGGCAATGAGCAGTTCTTC.